The T cell receptor beta chain described here comes from a study of a mutant IDH1 vaccine in newly diagnosed glioma. Whole-study context: Patients' prior therapy spanned radiotherapy, temozolomide, or both; most underwent both.

Specified time point: week 35, safety follow-up. With topical imiquimod, each dose of the vaccine consisted of 300 ug of mutant IDH1 20-mer peptide. About this clone itself: Its target is not known.

The table came from immunoSEQ multiplex PCR; TCRdb's copy has only in-frame clones and leaves some out. The table has under 35,000 clones, more than 60% seen once. V lost 7 bases and J 0 bases, leaving 19 bases between the germline ends. The germline V gene has CDR1 PRHDT and CDR2 FYEKMQ (reference sequence). CDR3 length: 16 amino acids. The TCR originated in a man between 50 and 59 years old with glioma. The sample here was PBMCs, taken from a glioma patient whose treatment included an IDH1 peptide vaccine. The genes are TRBV13 and TRBJ2-7; D is possibly TRBD1 or TRBD2 (6 bases each). The CDR3 protein is CASTYGGSDHSYEQYF. The CDR3 bases are TGTGCCAGCACCTACGGGGGCTCCGATCACTCCTACGAGCAGTACTTC.